This T cell receptor beta chain was captured by sequencing in a study of CD8 T cells in ankylosing spondylitis. Points from the study as a whole: Clones linked to the disease showed a CD8+ phenotype. They occurred at relatively low frequencies in peripheral blood. Seemingly distinctive of ankylosing spondylitis blood was a TCR beta motif formed by eight highly homologous variants. Before this, some motif variants had been reported in reactive arthritis synovial fluid and blood.

As the method for making TCR beta libraries, quantitative 5'-RACE with molecular barcodes was used. A single record per CDR3 protein comes from TCRdb applying MiXCR to the 5' RACE reads. The table records more than 500,000 distinct CDR3 sequences, 5.3% of them present only once. Of note for this clonotype: Antigen specificity is unknown.

Trimming stripped 3 bases from V and 5 bases from J, with 10 bases between. The CDR3 loop spans 13 amino acids. Germline values: CDR1 DFQATT, CDR2 SNEGSKA (reference sequence). Sample: blood, either unsorted or a sorted T cell fraction (not recorded which). This rearrangement joins TRBV20-1 to TRBJ2-2; TRBD2 might be the D (5 bases). The receptor comes from a male donor with ankylosing spondylitis. The CDR3 DNA reads as TGCAGTGCTAGTCCCTCGGGGACCGGGGAGCTGTTTTTT. This translates into CSASPSGTGELFF.